A selection of T cell receptor beta chains follows, all from one sample in a study of response to subunit inactivated influenza vaccine. TCRdb analysed the RT-PCR reads with MiXCR anew, one entry per CDR3 protein. The table records under 500,000 distinct CDR3 sequences, 10% to 11% of them present only once. The sequences come from PBMCs from blood, collected about 40 days after vaccination. All receptors derive from a man in his fifties or sixties who received an inactivated influenza vaccine. Each CDR3 is given with its conserved first and last residue. A D gene is named only where the DNA matches it firmly. For some rows the clone size is stated as once, few or many, or as a class when expanded; others skip it.

D gene	V gene	clone size	J gene	CDR3 protein	CDR3 DNA
TRBD2	TRBV20-1	-	TRBJ2-1	CSASPPGLAGGRSYNEQFF	TGCAGTGCTAGTCCCCCGGGACTAGCGGGGGGTAGGTCCTACAATGAGCAGTTCTTC
-	TRBV7-2	many	TRBJ1-5	CASSPDKVQPQHF	TGTGCCAGCAGCCCAGACAAGGTTCAGCCCCAGCATTTT
-	TRBV3-1	-	TRBJ2-7	CASSRFLGEQYF	TGTGCCAGCAGCCGGTTCTTGGGCGAGCAGTACTTC
TRBD2	TRBV5-1	-	TRBJ2-1	CASSLAGGTIYQRVNEQFF	TGCGCCAGCAGCTTGGCCGGCGGGACTATCTATCAACGGGTCAATGAGCAGTTCTTC
-	TRBV6-5	-	TRBJ2-3	CASSYSLTDTQYF	TGTGCCAGCAGTTACTCTCTCACAGATACGCAGTATTTT
-	TRBV11-1	few	TRBJ2-2	CASSYQRRGELFF	TGTGCCAGCAGCTACCAAAGGCGGGGGGAGCTGTTTTTT
-	TRBV7-2	many	TRBJ1-4	CASSLASSGEKLFF	TGTGCCAGCAGCTTAGCTTCATCTGGGGAAAAACTGTTTTTT
-	TRBV27	-	TRBJ1-5	CASSHVGGGLALRQPQHF	TGTGCCAGCAGTCACGTCGGCGGGGGTCTCGCCCTCAGGCAGCCCCAGCATTTT
TRBD1	TRBV7-2	-	TRBJ2-7	CASKAGQGPREQYF	TGTGCCAGCAAGGCGGGACAGGGTCCTCGGGAGCAGTACTTC
-	TRBV6-6	-	TRBJ1-5	CASSSGEGRPQHF	TGTGCCAGCAGTAGTGGCGAGGGCCGGCCCCAGCATTTT
-	TRBV7-6	few	TRBJ2-2	CASSLVSGSGELFF	TGTGCCAGCAGCTTAGTTAGTGGGTCCGGGGAGCTGTTTTTT
-	TRBV20-1	few	TRBJ1-1	CSASETAWATEAFF	TGCAGTGCTAGCGAGACAGCCTGGGCCACTGAAGCTTTCTTT
TRBD1	TRBV5-5	many	TRBJ2-7	CASSKLRDRGSLGQYF	TGTGCCAGCAGCAAACTCCGGGACAGGGGGAGTCTAGGGCAGTACTTC
TRBD1	TRBV27	many	TRBJ2-1	CASSLKGQFNEQFF	TGTGCCAGCAGTTTAAAGGGACAGTTCAATGAGCAGTTCTTC
-	TRBV4-1	many	TRBJ2-4	CASSQVGLNIQYF	TGCGCCAGCAGCCAAGTAGGACTTAACATTCAGTACTTC
TRBD2	TRBV13	few	TRBJ2-5	CASSISGVGETQYF	TGTGCCAGCAGCATTAGCGGGGTCGGCGAGACCCAGTACTTC
TRBD1	TRBV10-3	few	TRBJ2-3	CAISETTGGGSGTDTQYF	TGTGCCATCAGTGAGACGACAGGGGGTGGCAGTGGCACAGATACGCAGTATTTT
TRBD1	TRBV7-2	many	TRBJ2-1	CASSRRQGTTEQFF	TGTGCCAGCAGCCGTAGACAGGGTACTACTGAGCAGTTCTTC
-	TRBV7-9	few	TRBJ2-5	CASSAQQALGETQYF	TGTGCCAGCAGCGCCCAACAGGCCTTGGGTGAGACCCAGTACTTC
-	TRBV6-5	-	TRBJ1-1	CASSYFSSTGTEAFF	TGTGCCAGCAGTTACTTCAGTTCCACGGGCACTGAAGCTTTCTTT
-	TRBV3-1	few	TRBJ2-3	CASSQVTGARTDTQYF	TGTGCCAGCAGCCAAGTAACCGGAGCACGCACAGATACGCAGTATTTT
TRBD2	TRBV7-9	-	TRBJ2-3	CASSLVASGPGDTQYF	TGTGCCAGCAGCTTAGTCGCTAGCGGGCCGGGAGATACGCAGTATTTT
-	TRBV4-2	few	TRBJ2-1	CASSQDLGSSYNEQFF	TGTGCCAGCAGCCAAGATCTGGGTAGCTCCTACAATGAGCAGTTCTTC
TRBD1	TRBV6-5	few	TRBJ2-5	CASSYSTGVETQYF	TGTGCCAGCAGTTACTCGACAGGGGTGGAGACCCAGTACTTC
-	TRBV15	many	TRBJ1-4	CATSRFSGSANEKLFF	TGTGCCACCAGCAGATTTTCGGGGTCGGCTAATGAAAAACTGTTTTTT
-	TRBV5-6	-	TRBJ2-5	CASSSTDVVETQYF	TGTGCCAGCAGCTCGACGGACGTGGTGGAGACCCAGTACTTC
TRBD1	TRBV4-3	-	TRBJ2-7	CASSQGVRTGGYEQYF	TGCGCCAGCAGCCAAGGGGTTAGGACAGGGGGCTACGAGCAGTACTTC
TRBD2	TRBV30	-	TRBJ2-3	CAWASGTSDTQYF	TGTGCCTGGGCTAGCGGCACTTCAGATACGCAGTATTTT
-	TRBV7-9	-	TRBJ1-4	CASRPTGYNEKLFF	TGTGCCAGCCGGCCGACGGGATATAATGAAAAACTGTTTTTT
-	TRBV12-3/TRBV12-4	-	TRBJ2-1	CASSFLPGRSQDEQFF	TGTGCCAGCAGTTTCCTACCAGGCAGGAGTCAAGATGAGCAGTTCTTC
-	TRBV7-2	-	TRBJ2-7	CASSLGPAGASYEQYF	TGTGCCAGCAGCTTAGGTCCGGCAGGGGCCTCCTACGAGCAGTACTTC
-	TRBV20-1	-	TRBJ2-2	CSARGQGSNTGELFF	TGCAGTGCTAGGGGGCAGGGCTCGAACACCGGGGAGCTGTTTTTT
TRBD2	TRBV7-4	few	TRBJ2-5	CASSEKAGLEIETQYF	TGTGCCAGCAGCGAAAAGGCGGGACTAGAGATAGAGACCCAGTACTTC
TRBD1	TRBV10-2	few	TRBJ2-7	CASSESGGTGMDYEQYF	TGCGCCAGCAGTGAGTCCGGGGGGACAGGGATGGACTACGAGCAGTACTTC
-	TRBV7-9	-	TRBJ2-3	CASSFHPDTQYF	TGTGCCAGCAGCTTTCACCCAGATACGCAGTATTTT
-	TRBV25-1	-	TRBJ2-7	CASSFVSVYEQYF	TGTGCCAGCAGTTTTGTCTCGGTATACGAGCAGTACTTC
TRBD2	TRBV7-9	few	TRBJ2-3	CASSPWRLAGFTDTQYF	TGTGCCAGCAGCCCATGGAGACTAGCGGGTTTTACAGATACGCAGTATTTT
TRBD1	TRBV7-9	many	TRBJ2-3	CASSYGQGNTDTQYF	TGTGCCAGCAGCTACGGACAGGGGAACACAGATACGCAGTATTTT
TRBD2	TRBV20-1	-	TRBJ2-7	CGAPGLAGANEQYF	TGCGGTGCCCCGGGACTAGCGGGAGCCAACGAGCAGTACTTC
TRBD1	TRBV20-1	-	TRBJ2-1	CSARDLARDRANNEQFF	TGCAGTGCTAGAGATTTGGCCCGGGACAGGGCTAACAATGAGCAGTTCTTC
-	TRBV12-3/TRBV12-4	few	TRBJ2-1	CASTFSLPSHEQFF	TGTGCCAGCACCTTTAGCTTGCCGAGCCACGAGCAGTTCTTC
-	TRBV5-1	few	TRBJ2-2	CASRPATTASNTGELFF	TGCGCCAGCAGACCTGCAACCACAGCTTCAAACACCGGGGAGCTGTTTTTT
-	TRBV7-8	-	TRBJ2-2	CASSLGTINTGELFF	TGTGCCAGCAGCTTAGGAACTATTAACACCGGGGAGCTGTTTTTT
TRBD1	TRBV10-3	-	TRBJ1-2	CATGTGGSGYTF	TGTGCCACTGGGACAGGGGGCTCTGGCTACACCTTC
TRBD2	TRBV20-1	few	TRBJ2-1	CSAGATLAGEGANEQFF	TGCAGTGCGGGAGCTACCCTAGCGGGAGAGGGGGCTAATGAGCAGTTCTTC
TRBD2	TRBV6-1	-	TRBJ2-1	CASSAAGGRVYEQFF	TGTGCCAGCAGTGCGGCGGGGGGGCGGGTCTATGAGCAGTTCTTC
TRBD1	TRBV12-3/TRBV12-4	-	TRBJ1-2	CASSLEGQGRKDGYTF	TGTGCCAGCAGTTTAGAAGGACAGGGAAGGAAGGATGGCTACACCTTC
TRBD1	TRBV5-1	-	TRBJ1-4	CASSSTGAGGGEKLFF	TGCGCCAGCAGCTCAACAGGGGCCGGGGGCGGCGAAAAACTGTTTTTT
-	TRBV29-1	many	TRBJ1-1	CSAPTTRNTEAFF	TGCAGCGCCCCGACAACCAGGAACACTGAAGCTTTCTTT
-	TRBV5-5	few	TRBJ2-2	CASSLGQLHRELFF	TGTGCCAGCAGCTTGGGGCAGCTACACCGGGAGCTGTTTTTT
TRBD1	TRBV5-1	few	TRBJ2-5	CASSLTGTGSKTQYF	TGCGCCAGCAGCTTGACCGGGACAGGGTCCAAGACCCAGTACTTC
-	TRBV20-1	-	TRBJ1-2	CSARPTGELYGYTF	TGCAGTGCAAGACCAACAGGAGAGCTCTATGGCTACACCTTC
-	TRBV7-2	-	TRBJ2-7	CASSRPPLSYEQYF	TGTGCCAGCAGCCGGCCCCCCCTCTCCTACGAGCAGTACTTC
TRBD2	TRBV20-1	few	TRBJ2-1	CSAREAGLPYNEQFF	TGCAGTGCTAGAGAAGCGGGGCTACCCTACAATGAGCAGTTCTTC
-	TRBV27	-	TRBJ1-4	CASSFLGNEKLFF	TGTGCCAGCAGTTTCTTGGGAAATGAAAAACTGTTTTTT
-	TRBV5-1	few	TRBJ1-1	CASSLEADTEAFF	TGCGCCAGCAGCTTGGAGGCAGACACTGAAGCTTTCTTT
-	TRBV20-1	-	TRBJ1-2	CSARDYGQGGSNYGYTF	TGCAGTGCTAGAGATTATGGGCAGGGTGGATCTAACTATGGCTACACCTTC
TRBD1	TRBV30	-	TRBJ1-1	CAGDRGTAEAFF	TGTGCCGGGGACAGGGGTACGGCTGAAGCTTTCTTT
TRBD2	TRBV28	-	TRBJ2-1	CASSLLGLAGVNEQFF	TGTGCCAGCAGTTTATTGGGACTAGCGGGTGTCAATGAGCAGTTCTTC
-	TRBV6-2/TRBV6-3	-	TRBJ1-1	CASSLEVVGTEAFF	TGTGCCAGCAGTTTAGAGGTGGTGGGCACTGAAGCTTTCTTT